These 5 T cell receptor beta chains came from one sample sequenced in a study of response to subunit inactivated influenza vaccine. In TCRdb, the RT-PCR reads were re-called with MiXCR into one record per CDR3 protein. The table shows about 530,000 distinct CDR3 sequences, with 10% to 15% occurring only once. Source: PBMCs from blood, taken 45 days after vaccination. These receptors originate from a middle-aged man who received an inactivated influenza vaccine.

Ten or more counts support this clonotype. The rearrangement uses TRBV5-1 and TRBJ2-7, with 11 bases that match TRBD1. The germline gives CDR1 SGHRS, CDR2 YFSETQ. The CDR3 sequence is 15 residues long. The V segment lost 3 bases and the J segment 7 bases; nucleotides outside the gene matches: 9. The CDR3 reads CASSWTGTGGNEQYF. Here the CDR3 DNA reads TGCGCCAGCAGCTGGACCGGGACAGGGGGTAATGAGCAGTACTTC. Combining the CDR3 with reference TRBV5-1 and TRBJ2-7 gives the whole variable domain KAGVTQTPRYLIKTRGQQVTLSCSPISGHRSVSWYQQTPGQGLQFLFEYFSETQRNKGNFPGRFSGRQFSNSRSEMNVSTLELGDSALYLCASSWTGTGGNEQYFGPGTRLTVT.

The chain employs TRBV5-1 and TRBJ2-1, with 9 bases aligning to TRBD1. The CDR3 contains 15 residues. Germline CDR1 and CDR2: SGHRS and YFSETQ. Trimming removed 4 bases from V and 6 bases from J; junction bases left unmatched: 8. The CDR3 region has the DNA TGCGCCAGCAGCATGGGACAGGGTTATCGCAATGAGCAGTTCTTC. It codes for CASSMGQGYRNEQFF.

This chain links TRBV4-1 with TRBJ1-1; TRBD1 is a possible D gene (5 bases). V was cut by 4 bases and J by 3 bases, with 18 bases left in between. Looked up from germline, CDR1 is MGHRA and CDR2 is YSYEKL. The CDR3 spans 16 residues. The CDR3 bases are TGCGCCAGCAGCCCTCGACTCAAGGCCAGGGACACTGAAGCTTTCTTT. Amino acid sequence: CASSPRLKARDTEAFF.

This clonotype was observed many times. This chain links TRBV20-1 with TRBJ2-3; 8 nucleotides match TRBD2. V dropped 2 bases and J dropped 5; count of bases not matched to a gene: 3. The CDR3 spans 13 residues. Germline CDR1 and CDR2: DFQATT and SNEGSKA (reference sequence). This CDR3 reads CSARPSGRDTQYF. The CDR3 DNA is TGCAGTGCTAGACCCAGCGGGAGAGATACGCAGTATTTT.

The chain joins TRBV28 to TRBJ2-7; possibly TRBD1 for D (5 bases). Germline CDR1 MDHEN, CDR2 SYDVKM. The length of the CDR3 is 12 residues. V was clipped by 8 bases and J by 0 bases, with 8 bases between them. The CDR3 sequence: CASCTGSYEQYF. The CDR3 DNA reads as TGTGCCAGCTGTACAGGCTCCTACGAGCAGTACTTC.